This is a list of T cell receptor beta chains from one sample in a study of blood T cell repertoires in COVID-19. Assay: immunoSEQ multiplex PCR; the TCRdb copy retains only in-frame clones and omits some. The sample records about 260,000 clones, approximately 87% being singletons. Sequenced: peripheral blood. The receptors originated from a man aged 55 to 70 who had recovered from COVID-19. Each CDR3 is given with its conserved first and last residue. Fields, in order: clone size, J gene, V gene, D gene, CDR3 protein, CDR3 DNA. D genes are given only for firm matches. Clone sizes are given selectively: once, few, many, or a class where the clone is expanded.

. | TRBJ2-3 | TRBV27 | . | CASSFQTGILGADTQYF | TGTGCCAGCAGTTTCCAAACAGGGATCCTGGGCGCAGATACGCAGTATTTT
. | TRBJ2-2 | TRBV30 | . | CAWSVQVIGELFF | TGTGCCTGGAGTGTACAGGTTATCGGGGAGCTGTTTTTT
once | TRBJ2-5 | TRBV5-1 | TRBD2 | CASSWGGLAGETQYF | TGCGCCAGCAGCTGGGGGGGACTAGCGGGAGAGACCCAGTACTTC
once | TRBJ1-1 | TRBV25-1 | TRBD1 | CASRMGQGTEAFF | TGTGCCAGCAGGATGGGACAGGGCACTGAAGCTTTCTTT
. | TRBJ1-5 | TRBV6-5 | . | CASSPTGYSNQPQHF | TGTGCCAGCAGCCCGACAGGATATAGCAATCAGCCCCAGCATTTT
. | TRBJ2-7 | TRBV5-8 | . | CASSLWAGRGYEQYF | TGTGCCAGCAGCTTGTGGGCAGGGCGAGGCTACGAGCAGTACTTC
once | TRBJ1-5 | TRBV28 | . | CASEQGHSNQPQHF | TGTGCCAGCGAACAGGGACATAGCAATCAGCCCCAGCATTTT
. | TRBJ2-3 | TRBV11-2 | TRBD2 | CASSGGLGVGGTDTQYF | TGTGCCAGCAGCGGGGGACTAGGGGTAGGCGGCACAGATACGCAGTATTTT
. | TRBJ2-1 | TRBV19 | . | CASKGVLEQFF | TGTGCCAGTAAAGGGGTTCTTGAGCAGTTCTTC
. | TRBJ2-1 | TRBV4-1 | TRBD2 | CASSQEIAGPGIDEQFF | TGCGCCAGCAGCCAAGAAATAGCGGGTCCGGGCATCGATGAGCAGTTCTTC
. | TRBJ1-1 | TRBV6-5 | . | CASSRRGAWGTEAFF | TGTGCCAGCAGTCGCCGGGGAGCCTGGGGCACTGAAGCTTTCTTT
. | TRBJ1-5 | TRBV2 | . | CASSSGVSNQPQHF | TGTGCCAGCAGTTCAGGGGTTAGCAATCAGCCCCAGCATTTT
. | TRBJ2-7 | TRBV10-1 | . | CASSRGQRSYEQYF | TGCGCCAGCAGTCGAGGACAGCGTTCCTACGAGCAGTACTTC
. | TRBJ1-2 | TRBV7-8 | . | CASSLLEYGYTF | TGTGCCAGCAGCTTATTAGAGTATGGCTACACCTTC
. | TRBJ1-1 | TRBV19 | . | CASTPLGRGENTEAFF | TGTGCCAGTACCCCGTTGGGCAGGGGTGAGAACACTGAAGCTTTCTTT
. | TRBJ1-4 | TRBV3-1/TRBV3-2 | TRBD1 | CASSAFDRDQEKLFF | TGTGCCAGCAGCGCCTTTGACAGGGACCAGGAAAAACTGTTTTTT
. | TRBJ1-2 | TRBV5-1 | . | CASSLDGGDEDGYTF | TGCGCCAGCAGCTTGGATGGGGGCGATGAGGATGGCTACACCTTC
. | TRBJ2-2 | TRBV2 | . | CASSENGGAGELFF | TGTGCCAGCAGTGAAAACGGGGGTGCCGGGGAGCTGTTTTTT
once | TRBJ2-3 | TRBV5-6 | . | CASSLVSGSTDTQYF | TGTGCCAGCAGCTTGGTTAGCGGTAGCACAGATACGCAGTATTTT
. | TRBJ2-7 | TRBV6-1 | TRBD1 | CASSGRGQESSYEQYF | TGTGCCAGCAGTGGAAGGGGACAGGAAAGCTCCTACGAGCAGTACTTC
. | TRBJ2-7 | TRBV7-2 | TRBD2 | CASSGGGGAYEQYF | TGTGCCAGCAGCGGGGGGGGTGGCGCCTACGAGCAGTACTTC
. | TRBJ2-1 | TRBV5-6 | . | CASSALERQFF | TGTGCCAGCAGCGCCCTAGAAAGGCAGTTCTTC
. | TRBJ2-5 | TRBV6-5 | TRBD1 | CASPTGTGVQTQYF | TGTGCCAGCCCAACCGGGACAGGGGTTCAGACCCAGTACTTC
. | TRBJ2-1 | TRBV19 | TRBD2 | CASSIRLAGGPPHPHYNEQFF | TGTGCCAGTAGTATTCGACTAGCGGGAGGGCCACCCCATCCCCACTACAATGAGCAGTTCTTC
. | TRBJ1-1 | TRBV4-1 | TRBD1 | CASSRLTGMNTEAFF | TGCGCCAGCAGCCGCCTGACAGGGATGAACACTGAAGCTTTCTTT
. | TRBJ2-2 | TRBV29-1 | . | CSVGSPGELFF | TGCAGCGTGGGGAGCCCCGGGGAGCTGTTTTTT
. | TRBJ2-2 | TRBV15 | TRBD2 | CATSGKLATGELFF | TGTGCCACCAGCGGAAAACTAGCGACCGGGGAGCTGTTTTTT
once | TRBJ1-5 | TRBV27 | TRBD1 | CASSLYSGTGYNQPQHF | TGTGCCAGCAGCCTTTATAGTGGGACAGGGTACAATCAGCCCCAGCATTTT
once | TRBJ2-2 | TRBV18 | TRBD2 | CASSKLAGANTGELFF | TGTGCCAGCTCAAAACTAGCGGGGGCAAACACCGGGGAGCTGTTTTTT
few | TRBJ2-7 | TRBV3-1/TRBV3-2 | TRBD1 | CASSFRQGPNEQYF | TGTGCCAGCAGCTTTCGACAGGGCCCTAACGAGCAGTACTTC
. | TRBJ2-1 | TRBV24-1 | TRBD2 | CATSADPTVAGGPYNEQFF | TGTGCCACCAGTGCCGACCCCACCGTAGCGGGGGGACCCTACAATGAGCAGTTCTTC
. | TRBJ1-3 | TRBV9 | TRBD1 | CASSVTGTGNRNTIYF | TGTGCCAGCAGCGTAACTGGGACAGGGAATAGAAACACCATATATTTT
. | TRBJ2-5 | TRBV9 | TRBD1 | CASSARGKQETQYF | TGTGCCAGCAGTGCCAGGGGGAAACAAGAGACCCAGTACTTC
. | TRBJ2-5 | TRBV20-1 | TRBD2 | CSASFAGGPETQYF | TGCAGTGCTAGTTTTGCGGGAGGGCCGGAGACCCAGTACTTC
. | TRBJ1-1 | TRBV7-8 | . | CASSLTGNTEAFF | TGTGCCAGCAGCCTTACGGGAAACACTGAAGCTTTCTTT
. | TRBJ1-2 | TRBV28 | . | CASTGGLGYTF | TGTGCCAGCACGGGGGGGCTCGGCTACACCTTC
. | TRBJ1-3 | TRBV3-1/TRBV3-2 | TRBD1 | CASSQDPTGPSSGNTIYF | TGTGCCAGCAGTCAAGACCCGACAGGGCCAAGCTCTGGAAACACCATATATTTT
. | TRBJ2-2 | TRBV10-1 | TRBD2 | CASAELAGTNTGELFF | TGCGCCAGCGCTGAGCTAGCGGGGACGAACACCGGGGAGCTGTTTTTT
. | TRBJ2-1 | TRBV5-1 | . | CASSLGQYNEQFF | TGCGCCAGCAGCTTGGGACAATACAATGAGCAGTTCTTC
. | TRBJ2-6 | TRBV6-1 | . | CASSEAIGGGGANVLTF | TGTGCCAGCAGTGAAGCTATTGGGGGCGGTGGGGCCAACGTCCTGACTTTC
. | TRBJ1-1 | TRBV7-9 | . | CASSLGPPRATEAFF | TGTGCCAGCAGCTTAGGACCCCCCAGGGCGACTGAAGCTTTCTTT
. | TRBJ2-2 | TRBV11-2 | TRBD1 | CASSPRGRGKTGELFF | TGTGCCAGCAGCCCCCGGGGCAGGGGGAAAACCGGGGAGCTGTTTTTT
. | TRBJ2-7 | TRBV11-2 | TRBD1 | CASSFRDRSSYEQYF | TGTGCCAGCAGCTTCCGGGACAGGTCCTCCTACGAGCAGTACTTC
once | TRBJ1-1 | TRBV7-9 | TRBD1 | CASSRTGNTEAFF | TGTGCCAGCAGCCGGACAGGGAATACTGAAGCTTTCTTT
. | TRBJ2-5 | TRBV12-3/TRBV12-4 | . | CASSSRGEETQYF | TGTGCCAGCAGTTCCAGGGGGGAAGAGACCCAGTACTTC
once | TRBJ2-7 | TRBV6-2/TRBV6-3 | TRBD2 | CASSRAGGTYEQYF | TGTGCCAGCAGCCGAGCGGGGGGGACCTACGAGCAGTACTTC
. | TRBJ1-1 | TRBV27 | . | CASSPLRENTEAFF | TGTGCCAGCAGCCCACTCCGAGAGAACACTGAAGCTTTCTTT
. | TRBJ2-7 | TRBV19 | . | CASSRTGTYEQYF | TGTGCCAGTAGTAGGACGGGGACCTACGAGCAGTACTTC
once | TRBJ2-3 | TRBV4-2 | TRBD2 | CASSQDRIAGSHGQYF | TGTGCCAGCAGCCAAGATCGAATAGCGGGGTCCCATGGGCAGTATTTT
. | TRBJ1-2 | TRBV7-9 | . | CASSLEGRGSGYTF | TGTGCCAGCAGCTTAGAAGGGCGGGGATCTGGCTACACCTTC
. | TRBJ1-2 | TRBV6-5 | . | CASSSDSYGYTF | TGTGCCAGCAGTTCCGACAGCTATGGCTACACCTTC
. | TRBJ2-1 | TRBV29-1 | . | CSARAQGPNGEQFF | TGCAGCGCCCGGGCCCAGGGCCCCAACGGTGAGCAGTTCTTC
. | TRBJ1-1 | TRBV11-2 | TRBD1 | CASSRDRVALVF | TGTGCCAGCAGCAGAGACAGGGTGGCGCTGGTCTTT
once | TRBJ2-7 | TRBV18 | . | CASSYGQSYEQYF | TGTGCCAGCTCATACGGACAGTCCTACGAGCAGTACTTC
. | TRBJ2-5 | TRBV18 | TRBD2 | CARGVAGGTHSQETQYF | TGTGCCAGAGGTGTGGCGGGAGGGACACACAGTCAAGAGACCCAGTACTTC
few | TRBJ2-7 | TRBV9 | . | CASSPRVLRYF | TGTGCCAGCAGCCCCCGGGTCCTTCGGTACTTC
. | TRBJ1-1 | TRBV20-1 | . | CSARGGTEAFF | TGCAGTGCTAGGGGAGGGACTGAAGCTTTCTTT
. | TRBJ2-6 | TRBV5-1 | . | CASSYSSGANVLTF | TGCGCCAGCAGCTACAGCTCTGGGGCCAACGTCCTGACTTTC
. | TRBJ2-7 | TRBV27 | TRBD2 | CASSRGSGGIYEQYF | TGTGCCAGCAGCCGCGGATCGGGAGGAATCTACGAGCAGTACTTC